A selection of T cell receptor beta chains follows, all from one sample in a study of control samples from healthy donors and cancer patients. The data were produced by immunoSEQ multiplex PCR, yet TCRdb's version contains in-frame clones alone and is incomplete. The sample records around 200,000 clones, 90% to 95% being singletons. Sequenced input: blood. The receptors originated from a man younger than 35 in good health. CDR3s include the opening cysteine and the closing phenylalanine or tryptophan. D genes are given only for firm matches. Clone size is not always given. Where it is, it says once, few, many or a class for expanded clones.

J gene,V gene,clone size,D gene,CDR3 DNA,CDR3 protein
TRBJ1-2,TRBV27,.,.,TGTGCCAGCAGTCCCGGGACGATTGCCAACTATGGCTACACCTTC,CASSPGTIANYGYTF
TRBJ2-4,TRBV19,.,.,TGTGCCAGTAAACCAGACTCGGCCAAAAACATTCAGTACTTC,CASKPDSAKNIQYF
TRBJ1-5,TRBV20-1,once,TRBD1,TGCAGTGCTAGTGGGCACGACAGGGTGGCCCAGCATTTT,CSASGHDRVAQHF
TRBJ1-4,TRBV25-1,.,.,TGTGCCAGCAGTGATTTTCTTGGGGAAAAACTGTTTTTT,CASSDFLGEKLFF
TRBJ2-3,TRBV5-8,.,TRBD1,TGTGCCAGCAGCTTGATACCGGGACAGGGCACAGATACGCAGTATTTT,CASSLIPGQGTDTQYF
TRBJ2-7,TRBV5-6,.,TRBD1,TGTGCCAGCAGCTTCGTACAGGGGCAGGTCAACGAGCAGTACTTC,CASSFVQGQVNEQYF
TRBJ1-2,TRBV24-1,.,.,TGTGCCACCAGTGAGGGCATATCCTATGGCTACACCTTC,CATSEGISYGYTF
TRBJ2-1,TRBV7-8,.,.,TGTGCCAGCAGCCCACCCGTGCAGGAGACCTCCTACAATGAGCAGTTCTTC,CASSPPVQETSYNEQFF
TRBJ2-7,TRBV4-1,.,TRBD2,TGCGCCAGCAGCCAAGATTGGAGGGAGGGACTAGCGGGCTCCTACGAGCAGTACTTC,CASSQDWREGLAGSYEQYF
TRBJ1-1,TRBV19,.,.,TGTGCCAGTAGTATTAAAGGGGTGAACACTGAAGCTTTCTTT,CASSIKGVNTEAFF
TRBJ1-6,TRBV28,.,.,TGTGCCAGCGGGGGGCAGCTTTCACCCCTCCACTTT,CASGGQLSPLHF
TRBJ2-7,TRBV11-2,.,.,TGTGCCAGCAGCTTAGATCTTTTGGGAAGAGGGTACTTC,CASSLDLLGRGYF
TRBJ1-1,TRBV6-5,once,.,TGTGCCAGCAGCCGAGATTACACTGAAGCTTTCTTT,CASSRDYTEAFF
TRBJ1-6,TRBV7-9,.,.,TGTGCCAGCAGCTCAGATCTGGGTCAGTCAGACTCACCCCTCCACTTT,CASSSDLGQSDSPLHF
TRBJ1-5,TRBV18,once,.,TGTGCCAGCTCACCACCTCCGGGCGCAGGCAATCAGCCCCAGCATTTT,CASSPPPGAGNQPQHF
TRBJ2-2,TRBV7-3,.,.,TGTGCCAGCAGCTCCACAGGGATGTCCACCGGGGAGCTGTTTTTT,CASSSTGMSTGELFF
TRBJ2-2,TRBV5-1,.,.,TGCGCCAGCAGCTTGGCGGGGGTGGACACCGGGGAGCTGTTTTTT,CASSLAGVDTGELFF
TRBJ1-3,TRBV4-1,.,TRBD1,TGCGCCAGCAGCCAAGATTCGGACAGGGGAAACACCATATATTTT,CASSQDSDRGNTIYF
TRBJ1-5,TRBV18,.,TRBD1,TGTGCCAGCTCACCGGACAGGGGGCCTTATAGCAATCAGCCCCAGCATTTT,CASSPDRGPYSNQPQHF
TRBJ2-3,TRBV3-1/TRBV3-2,.,.,TGTGCCAGCAGCCAAGTTAAGGGGGGGGGCACAGATACGCAGTATTTT,CASSQVKGGGTDTQYF
TRBJ1-2,TRBV3-1/TRBV3-2,.,.,TGTGCCAGCAGCCAAGACCGAACAGCCTATGGCTACACCTTC,CASSQDRTAYGYTF
TRBJ2-3,TRBV19,.,TRBD1,TGTGCCAGTAGTATGACAGGGGGGTCAGATACGCAGTATTTT,CASSMTGGSDTQYF
TRBJ1-1,TRBV5-4,.,.,TGTGCCAGCAGCTTGGTTACCGTGAACACTGAAGCTTTCTTT,CASSLVTVNTEAFF
TRBJ1-4,TRBV5-1,.,.,TGCGCCAGCAGCTTGTCCCCGGGGGATGAAAAACTGTTTTTT,CASSLSPGDEKLFF
TRBJ1-4,TRBV19,.,.,TGTGCCAGTAGCCGACTCATGGAGTATAATGAAAAACTGTTTTTT,CASSRLMEYNEKLFF
TRBJ2-3,TRBV9,.,TRBD1,TGTGCCAGCAGCGTGACCGGGACAGGCACAGATACGCAGTATTTT,CASSVTGTGTDTQYF
TRBJ1-3,TRBV5-5,.,TRBD1,TGTGCCAGCACCCTAAGGGGGACAGGCTCTGGAAACACCATATATTTT,CASTLRGTGSGNTIYF
TRBJ1-2,TRBV5-4,once,.,TGTGCCAGCAGCTTGTCCCAGGGATCCTATGGCTACACCTTC,CASSLSQGSYGYTF
TRBJ1-3,TRBV4-1,.,TRBD1,TGCGCCAGCAGCCGAAACCAGGTGACAGGGACTGGAAACACCATATATTTT,CASSRNQVTGTGNTIYF
TRBJ2-5,TRBV6-5,.,.,TGTGCCAGCAACCATGCAGGGATACAAGAGACCCAGTACTTC,CASNHAGIQETQYF
TRBJ2-7,TRBV3-1/TRBV3-2,.,.,TGTGCCAGCAGTTTCGGGGACTCCTACGAGCAGTACTTC,CASSFGDSYEQYF
TRBJ2-1,TRBV19,.,TRBD2,TGTGCCAGTAGTGTAAGCGGGGGGGACTACAATGAGCAGTTCTTC,CASSVSGGDYNEQFF
TRBJ1-2,TRBV5-4,.,.,TGTGCCAGCAGCTTGGATGGGGTATTGGGATATGGCTACACCTTC,CASSLDGVLGYGYTF
TRBJ2-3,TRBV5-4,.,.,TGTGCCAGCAGTCTGCTCGCGGCAGATACGCAGTATTTT,CASSLLAADTQYF
TRBJ2-2,TRBV6-1,.,.,TGTGCCAGCAGTGAAGCCGTCCACAACACCGGGGAGCTGTTTTTT,CASSEAVHNTGELFF
TRBJ1-5,TRBV7-6,.,.,TGTGCCAGCAGCCCCGGGACAATTGATCAGCCCCAGCATTTT,CASSPGTIDQPQHF
TRBJ2-5,TRBV14,.,.,TGTGCCAGCAGCCTTAAAGGGACCCAGTACTTC,CASSLKGTQYF
TRBJ1-1,TRBV15,.,.,TGTGCCACCAGCAACACTTGGACAGAAGCTTTCTTT,CATSNTWTEAFF
TRBJ1-2,TRBV3-1/TRBV3-2,.,.,TGTGCCAGCAGCCAAGGACAGAACTATGGCTACACCTTC,CASSQGQNYGYTF
TRBJ1-3,TRBV2,.,.,TGTGCCAGCAGCAGGGAACCTCTCTCTGGAAACACCATATATTTT,CASSREPLSGNTIYF
TRBJ1-2,TRBV5-4,.,TRBD1,TGTGCCAGCAGCTTGTCCGGGGACAGGGGGTCCTATGGCTACACCTTC,CASSLSGDRGSYGYTF
TRBJ1-5,TRBV30,.,.,TGTGCCTGGAAGTCCGGCGGGAGCAATCAGCCCCAGCATTTT,CAWKSGGSNQPQHF
TRBJ1-1,TRBV20-1,.,.,TGCAGTGCTAGGGAGACTGAAGCTTTCTTT,CSARETEAFF
TRBJ2-5,TRBV15,once,TRBD1,TGTGCCACCACTCCGGGACAGACTGATGTGGAGACCCAGTACTTC,CATTPGQTDVETQYF
TRBJ1-5,TRBV6-5,.,.,TGTGCCAGCAGACAGGCAGGGGGCAATCAGCCCCAGCATTTT,CASRQAGGNQPQHF
TRBJ2-2,TRBV7-9,.,.,TGTGCCAGCAGCACTGGAGGGGGCAACACCGGGGAGCTGTTTTTT,CASSTGGGNTGELFF
TRBJ1-1,TRBV19,.,.,TGTGCCAGTAGTATACGGGGTGAAGCTTTCTTT,CASSIRGEAFF
TRBJ1-2,TRBV4-1,.,.,TGCGCCAGCAGCCAAGATAGGCGGGTTGACTATGGCTACACCTTC,CASSQDRRVDYGYTF
TRBJ1-6,TRBV18,.,.,TGTGCCAGCTCACCAAGGGCGGAGAGCTCCTATAATTCACCCCTCCACTTT,CASSPRAESSYNSPLHF
TRBJ1-5,TRBV2,few,TRBD1,TGTGCCAGCACAGGACAGGGGGCGACGGCCCAGCATTTT,CASTGQGATAQHF
TRBJ2-7,TRBV7-9,.,TRBD2,TGTGCCAGCAGCTTGGGAGGGTTAGCCTACGAGCAGTACTTC,CASSLGGLAYEQYF
TRBJ2-5,TRBV5-6,.,.,TGTGCCAGCAGCTTGGGAGTCTCTGGGGAGACCCAGTACTTC,CASSLGVSGETQYF